The next 27 T cell receptor beta chains were all read from a single sample in a study of blood T cell repertoires in COVID-19. Repertoires were generated with immunoSEQ multiplex PCR, while TCRdb's copy carries only in-frame clones and drops some. The sample holds 57,000 or so clones; 85% are singletons and the top ten take roughly 5.7%. Material for sequencing was peripheral blood. The receptors here all came from a man between 65 and 79 years old with acute or convalescent COVID-19.

This chain links TRBV5-1 with TRBJ2-7; TRBD2 matches 11 bases. CDR3 length: 15 residues. With 2 bases clipped from V and 6 bases from J, the junction kept 7 bases outside the gene matches. CDR1 is SGHRS, CDR2 YFSETQ, per germline. Here the CDR3 DNA reads TGCGCCAGCAGCTTAGGTAGCGGGGGGGCCGGCGAGCAGTACTTC. It yields the protein CASSLGSGGAGEQYF.

The chain is built from TRBV19 and TRBJ2-1, with D uncertain. This CDR3 is built from 15 residues. The germline CDR1 and CDR2 sequences are LNHDA and SQIVND (reference sequence). The V end lost 8 bases, the J end lost 0 bases, and 14 bases lay between the germline ends. In DNA, the CDR3 is TGTGCCAGTGCCCGGGTCCTCAACTCCTACAATGAGCAGTTCTTC. It is translated as CASARVLNSYNEQFF.

The rearrangement joins TRBV5-6 to TRBJ2-7; 8 bases fit TRBD1. This CDR3 has 13 residues. Trimming cost V 5 bases and J 4 bases; bases outside gene matches: 5. Germline V gene data show CDR1 as SGHDT and CDR2 as YYEEEE. CDR3 sequence: CASRLTGEYEQYF. CDR3 coding DNA: TGTGCCAGCAGGTTGACAGGGGAGTACGAGCAGTACTTC.

This chain connects TRBV5-1 to TRBJ2-1, with 14 bases lining up with TRBD2. With 4 bases clipped from V and 9 bases from J, the junction kept 9 bases outside the gene matches. CDR1 SGHRS and CDR2 YFSETQ come from the germline V gene. CDR3 length equals 16 residues. CDR3 protein: CASSATSGGAVGEQFF. As DNA, the CDR3 is TGCGCCAGCAGCGCGACTAGCGGGGGGGCCGTAGGTGAGCAGTTCTTC.

The rearrangement uses TRBV7-9 and TRBJ1-2; perhaps TRBD1 as D (6 bases). V lost 5 bases and J lost 2, with 21 bases in between. This CDR3 comprises 17 residues. Looked up from germline, CDR1 is SEHNR and CDR2 is FQNEAQ (reference sequence). CDR3 coding DNA: TGTGCCAGCAGCCACCGGGACACACTTCCAGGGAACTATGGCTACACCTTC. This sequence encodes CASSHRDTLPGNYGYTF.

V and J are TRBV5-1 and TRBJ2-1, with 9 nucleotides matching TRBD2. The CDR3 covers 16 residues. Per germline, CDR1 SGHRS and CDR2 YFSETQ. The ends lost 2 bases at V and 2 bases at J; junction bases unmatched: 5. For the CDR3, the DNA is TGCGCCAGCAGCTTCACCGGGACTAGCACCTACAATGAGCAGTTCTTC. Its protein product is CASSFTGTSTYNEQFF.

V gene TRBV19 combines with J gene TRBJ1-2; 8 nucleotides line up with TRBD1. V shed 6 bases and J 7 bases; nucleotides not matched to a gene: 7. CDR1 is LNHDA, CDR2 SQIVND, per germline (reference sequence). The CDR3 is 13 residues long. CDR3: CASRIGQGGGYTF. The CDR3 nucleotides are TGTGCCAGTAGAATTGGACAGGGAGGTGGCTACACCTTC.

This clone was recorded only once. The chain has TRBV7-2 and TRBJ2-3; D is possibly TRBD1 (5 bases). Germline loops: CDR1 SGHTA, CDR2 FQGNSA. V lost 5 bases and J 4 bases, leaving 13 bases between the germline ends. The CDR3 contains 14 residues. The CDR3 DNA follows: TGTGCCAGCAGCCCTCGCAGGGATGCAGATACGCAGTATTTT. Translating gives CASSPRRDADTQYF.

J is TRBJ2-7 and V is TRBV7-8, with D perhaps TRBD2 (6 bases). V shed 3 bases and J shed 2 bases, with 11 bases lying between them. CDR3 length: 14 amino acids. Germline assignment: CDR1 SGHVS and CDR2 FQNEAQ. The CDR3 protein is CASSFYGGAYEQYF. DNA of the CDR3: TGTGCCAGCAGCTTTTACGGGGGAGCCTACGAGCAGTACTTC.

In this sample, this clone turned up a few times. This sequence joins TRBV6-5 and TRBJ2-7, with D maybe TRBD2 (5 bases). Germline V lookup: CDR1 MNHEY, CDR2 SVGAGI. CDR3 length: 14 residues. With 6 bases removed from V and 6 bases from J, the gap between germline ends came to 18 bases. For the CDR3, the DNA is TGTGCCAGCAGCCGAAACCGGGGAAGGCGCGAGCAGTACTTC. Translated, it gives CASSRNRGRREQYF.

This clone has more than one count but fewer than ten. The rearrangement joins TRBV5-1 to TRBJ1-5; D is unresolved. CDR3 size: 13 residues. The germline V and J ends were trimmed by 4 bases and 5 bases, with 10 bases remaining between them. Per germline, CDR1 SGHRS and CDR2 YFSETQ. The chain's CDR3 is CASSQSYDQPQHF. In DNA, the CDR3 is TGCGCCAGCAGCCAGTCGTACGATCAGCCCCAGCATTTT.

The chain couples TRBV7-8 to TRBJ1-5; 7 positions agree with TRBD1. The V gene's germline CDR1 is SGHVS and CDR2 FQNEAQ. The ends lost 1 base at V and 2 bases at J; junction bases unmatched: 2. The CDR3 consists of 15 residues. The CDR3 spells CASSLVGTGNQPQHF. The CDR3 DNA sequence: TGTGCCAGCAGCTTAGTAGGGACAGGCAATCAGCCCCAGCATTTT.

This chain joins TRBV2 and TRBJ1-1; 8 bases align to TRBD1. Germline CDR1 SNHLY, CDR2 FYNNEI. Unmatched junction bases numbered 4, after V lost 7 bases and J lost 0 bases. This CDR3 has 14 amino acids. CDR3 in DNA: TGTGCCAGCAATCGACAGGGGATGAACACTGAAGCTTTCTTT. It encodes CASNRQGMNTEAFF.

The chain combines TRBV6-1 with TRBJ1-2; D possibly corresponds to TRBD1 (5 bases). The CDR3 is 14 amino acids. V lost 2 bases and J lost 2, with 9 bases in between. The germline V gene encodes CDR1 MNHNS and CDR2 SASEGT. CDR3 sequence (DNA): TGTGCCAGCAGTGAAATCCCAGGGAACTATGGCTACACCTTC. Translating gives CASSEIPGNYGYTF.

The rearrangement links TRBV19 to TRBJ1-1; maybe TRBD1 (5 bases). CDR3 length: 13 amino acids. Between the trimmed V and J ends, which lost 5 bases and 5 bases, there was a span of 12 bases. Germline lookup yields CDR1 LNHDA and CDR2 SQIVND (reference sequence). CDR3 protein: CASSLKGITEAFF. Here the CDR3 DNA reads TGTGCCAGTAGTCTTAAGGGGATAACTGAAGCTTTCTTT.

The J gene is TRBJ1-2, the V gene TRBV6-4; D is undetermined. Trimming pared 8 bases from V and 0 bases from J, leaving 10 bases between. The CDR3 loop spans 13 amino acids. Germline V gives CDR1 MRHNA, CDR2 SNTAGT. The CDR3 nucleotides are TGTGCCAGCTCGGAGGCAGCTAACTATGGCTACACCTTC. The encoded protein is CASSEAANYGYTF.

The V call is TRBV14, the J call TRBJ2-1; maybe TRBD1 (5 bases). V lost 6 bases, J lost 3 bases, and 9 bases lay in between. Germline CDR1 is SGHDN and CDR2 is FVKESK. The CDR3 totals 13 residues. The CDR3 region is CASSKDSYNEQFF. The CDR3 DNA sequence: TGTGCCAGCAGTAAAGACAGCTACAATGAGCAGTTCTTC.

The V call is TRBV3-1 (or the pseudogene TRBV3-2), the J call TRBJ2-5; TRBD2 aligns across 15 bases. This CDR3 contains 19 residues. The J segment lost 5 bases and the V segment lost 4 bases, leaving 14 bases of the junction unmatched. Germline V gene lookup returns CDR1 LGHDT and CDR2 YNNKEL (reference sequence). The CDR3 coding sequence is TGTGCCAGCAGCCCCCCTTGGGGGACTAGCGGGGGGCCCGTGGAGACCCAGTACTTC. Protein product: CASSPPWGTSGGPVETQYF.

This rearrangement joins TRBV12-2 to TRBJ1-1; the table's D call, TRBD1, was not checked against the DNA. TRBV12-2 represents a pseudogene. The CDR3 is made up of 19 amino acids. The CDR3 spells CASRLGPGQGGTPNTEAFF. In nucleotides, the CDR3 is TGTGCAAGTCGCTTAGGCCCTGGACAGGGAGGAACACCGAACACTGAAGCTTTCTTT.

The genes are TRBV11-1 and TRBJ1-1; perhaps TRBD1 as D (5 bases). CDR3 size: 14 residues. V was trimmed by 0 bases and J by 7 bases, leaving 12 bases between them. Per germline, CDR1 SGHAT and CDR2 FQDESV (reference sequence). The CDR3 is CASSLARGPDEAFF. The CDR3 DNA follows: TGTGCCAGCAGCTTAGCGCGGGGACCCGATGAAGCTTTCTTT. The full variable domain, with the rest looked up from reference TRBV11-1 and TRBJ1-1, is EAEVAQSPRYKITEKSQAVAFWCDPISGHATLYWYRQILGQGPELLVQFQDESVVDDSQLPKDRFSAERLKGVDSTLKIQPAELGDSAMYLCASSLARGPDEAFFGQGTRLTVV.

The V and J genes are TRBV5-1 and TRBJ2-7; 10 bases align to TRBD2. The CDR3 spans 17 residues. The germline V gene has CDR1 SGHRS and CDR2 YFSETQ. The ends lost 1 base at V and 6 bases at J; junction bases unmatched: 13. In DNA form, the CDR3 reads TGCGCCAGCAGCTTGTCACAGCGGGGGGGTCCTGGGGGCGAGCAGTACTTC. Residues: CASSLSQRGGPGGEQYF. The whole variable domain, remainder taken from reference TRBV5-1 and TRBJ2-7, is KAGVTQTPRYLIKTRGQQVTLSCSPISGHRSVSWYQQTPGQGLQFLFEYFSETQRNKGNFPGRFSGRQFSNSRSEMNVSTLELGDSALYLCASSLSQRGGPGGEQYFGPGTRLTVT.

V gene TRBV5-1 combines with J gene TRBJ2-7; tentative D call: TRBD1 (6 bases). V was trimmed by 3 bases and J by 5 bases, leaving 15 bases between them. This CDR3 comprises 14 residues. Looked up from germline, CDR1 is SGHRS and CDR2 is YFSETQ. CDR3 coding DNA: TGCGCCAGCAGCTCGACAGGCGATAATCACGAGCAGTACTTC. As protein: CASSSTGDNHEQYF.

The chain couples TRBV2 to TRBJ2-5; a weak D match, TRBD1 (6 bases). Trimming took off 2 bases at V and 2 bases at J, with 15 bases between the two ends. The CDR3 loop spans 16 amino acids. Germline CDR1 reads SNHLY; CDR2 reads FYNNEI. DNA for the CDR3: TGTGCCAGCAGTGAACTTTTAGAAGGGACACAAGAGACCCAGTACTTC. The encoded protein is CASSELLEGTQETQYF. The full variable domain, completed using reference TRBV2 and TRBJ2-5, is EPEVTQTPSHQVTQMGQEVILRCVPISNHLYFYWYRQILGQKVEFLVSFYNNEISEKSEIFDDQFSVERPDGSNFTLKIRSTKLEDSAMYFCASSELLEGTQETQYFGPGTRLLVL.

The chain recombines TRBV6-5 with TRBJ2-1; a possible D gene is TRBD2 (7 bases). The V end lost 4 bases, the J end lost 8 bases, and 18 bases lay between the germline ends. Germline loops: CDR1 MNHEY, CDR2 SVGAGI. The CDR3 is 15 amino acids. CDR3 nucleotide sequence: TGTGCCAGCAGTTCCTTGGGGGGGGGCCTGGATGAGCAGTTCTTC. As protein: CASSSLGGGLDEQFF.

The chain is built from TRBV4-2 and TRBJ2-7; no definite D call. The CDR3 sequence is 14 residues long. Germline V gene lookup returns CDR1 LGHNA and CDR2 YNFKEQ. Deletions cut 0 bases from V and 5 bases from J, with 11 bases between. The CDR3 sequence: CASSQDPTRDEQYF. The CDR3 DNA is TGTGCCAGCAGCCAAGATCCTACACGGGACGAGCAGTACTTC.

The V gene is TRBV14, the J gene TRBJ1-2, with a possible D match to TRBD1 (6 bases). Germline values: CDR1 SGHDN, CDR2 FVKESK. This CDR3 has 15 residues. V was clipped by 4 bases and J by 2 bases, with 14 bases between them. This CDR3 reads CASSRGRGKNYGYTF. Written as DNA, the CDR3 is TGTGCCAGCAGCCGCGGCAGGGGAAAAAACTATGGCTACACCTTC.

This CDR3 is CASSDGFGRGDQPQHF. CDR3 sequence (DNA): TGTGCCAGCAGTGACGGCTTTGGCAGGGGTGACCAGCCCCAGCATTTT. The chain couples TRBV6-1 to TRBJ1-5; a weak D match, TRBD1 (6 bases). Germline loops: CDR1 MNHNS, CDR2 SASEGT. V was clipped by 3 bases and J by 7 bases, with 19 bases between them. The CDR3 totals 16 residues.